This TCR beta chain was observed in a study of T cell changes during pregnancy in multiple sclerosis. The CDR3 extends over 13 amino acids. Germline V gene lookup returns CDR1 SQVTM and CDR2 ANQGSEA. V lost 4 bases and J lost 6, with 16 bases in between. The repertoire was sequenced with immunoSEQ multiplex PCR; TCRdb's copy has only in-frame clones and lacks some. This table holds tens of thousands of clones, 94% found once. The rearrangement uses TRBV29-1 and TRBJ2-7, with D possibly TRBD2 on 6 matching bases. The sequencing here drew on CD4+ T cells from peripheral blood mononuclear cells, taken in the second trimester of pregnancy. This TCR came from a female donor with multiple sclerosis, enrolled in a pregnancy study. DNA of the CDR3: TGCAGCGTTGCCTCTAGGGAGGTGGGCGAGCAGTACTTC. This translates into CSVASREVGEQYF.